Here is one TCR beta chain with its context. The antigen is unknown. The source of the sample is a study of shared clonotypes between healthy human individuals. Deep-level settings were used for running the assay. The protocol was immunoSEQ multiplex PCR, while the TCRdb copy is restricted to in-frame clones and leaves out a portion. The sample lists more than 600,000 clones; about 92% were seen once. General study results and limits: All-four-donor shared clonotypes had higher generation probabilities than non-shared clonotypes did.

The CDR3 is 15 amino acids. After removal of 5 bases from V and 4 bases from J, the junction contained 4 bases not matched to a gene. Germline V gene sequence: CDR1 SGHAT, CDR2 FQNNGV. In the naive CD8 group, cells lacked CD45RO and were positively selected for CCR7, so terminally differentiated effector memory CD45RA+ cells were left out. Sequenced: naive CD8+ T cells sorted from blood. This TCR was sampled from a man aged 30 to 45 in good health. This chain connects TRBV11-2 to TRBJ2-3; TRBD2 aligns across 12 bases. The CDR3 spells CASSQTSGRSDTQYF. As DNA, the CDR3 is TGTGCCAGCAGCCAGACTAGCGGGAGATCAGATACGCAGTATTTT.